The 25 T cell receptor beta chains below come from one sample, sequenced in a study of T cells expressing NK-cell markers. TCRdb re-analyzed the 5' RACE reads; it lists each CDR3 protein once, without DNA. The repertoire table contains about 460,000 distinct CDR3 sequences. Sequenced material: blood T cells: a sorted CD56 or NKG2C T cell subset, CD4+ or CD8+ T cells, or bulk PBMC T cells (not recorded which). The receptor source for this set is a woman aged 45-60 years in good health.

This chain joins TRBV7-6 and TRBJ2-2; absent DNA, TCRdb's TRBD2 call cannot be checked. This CDR3 region has 17 residues. From germline, CDR1 is SGHVS and CDR2 FNYEAQ. The chain's CDR3 is CASSLLVAGAHTGELFF.

The CDR3: CSASVGLAGDTGELFF. This rearrangement joins TRBV20-1 to TRBJ2-2; no DNA is available, so the TRBD2 call from TCRdb remains unchecked. The CDR3 is 16 residues long. Germline CDR1 DFQATT, CDR2 SNEGSKA (reference sequence).

The rearrangement links TRBV20-1 to TRBJ2-7; TCRdb returns TRBD2, unconfirmable since there is no DNA. From germline, CDR1 is DFQATT and CDR2 SNEGSKA (reference sequence). This CDR3 spans 14 amino acids. This chain's CDR3 is CSAAARAHHYEQYF.

The chain combines TRBV11-2 with TRBJ2-5; checking the TCRdb D call of TRBD1 is not possible without DNA. CDR3 length: 14 residues. Germline V gene lookup returns CDR1 SGHAT and CDR2 FQNNGV. CDR3 in amino acids: CASSPTGGRETQYF.

This rearrangement joins TRBV6-5 to TRBJ1-1; there is no DNA to check the TCRdb D call of TRBD1. Per germline, CDR1 MNHEY and CDR2 SVGAGI. CDR3 length equals 16 residues. CDR3 sequence reads: CASTSAKDIRNTEAFF.

CDR3 amino acids: CASSSDRNSGNTIYF. The chain carries TRBV12-3 or TRBV12-4 and TRBJ1-3. This CDR3 is 15 amino acids long.

This chain joins TRBV15 and TRBJ2-3; TCRdb's D gene call, TRBD1, goes unchecked for lack of DNA. Germline assignment: CDR1 LNHNV and CDR2 YYDKDF (reference sequence). The CDR3 contains 13 residues. The chain's CDR3 is CASGGIEPDTQYF.

V and J are TRBV10-3 and TRBJ2-7; TCRdb lists TRBD1, though no DNA is available to test this call. Germline lookup yields CDR1 ENHRY and CDR2 SYGVKD. This CDR3 region has 18 residues. CDR3 loop: CAISSGGLDRTKGYEQYF.

V is TRBV10-1 and J is TRBJ2-2; the TRBD1 assignment by TCRdb is unverifiable without DNA. The germline V gene has CDR1 WNHNN and CDR2 SYGVQD (reference sequence). This CDR3 is built from 17 residues. This CDR3 is CASSERGAGMNTGELFF.

The rearrangement joins TRBV3-1 to TRBJ2-2. The germline V gene encodes CDR1 LGHDT and CDR2 YNNKEL (reference sequence). The CDR3 is 14 amino acids. The CDR3 region is CASSQDFRTGELFF.

J is TRBJ2-5 and V is TRBV12-3 or TRBV12-4; TCRdb lists TRBD2, though no DNA is available to test this call. This CDR3 contains 14 residues. The CDR3 reads CASNSLGGVATQYF.

This chain uses TRBV5-1 with TRBJ2-2; absent DNA, TCRdb's TRBD2 call cannot be checked. The V gene's germline CDR1 is SGHRS and CDR2 YFSETQ. The CDR3 is 14 amino acids. The chain's CDR3 is CASSPGLYTGELFF.

The rearrangement uses TRBV7-9 and TRBJ2-3; TCRdb indicates TRBD2, and absent DNA this call remains unverified. CDR1 and CDR2 (germline): SEHNR, FQNEAQ (reference sequence). The CDR3 consists of 15 residues. CDR3 amino acids: CASSPGNSGRFWQYF.

V usage is TRBV7-2 and J usage is TRBJ2-2; TCRdb's D gene call, TRBD1, goes unchecked for lack of DNA. Germline loops: CDR1 SGHTA, CDR2 FQGNSA. This CDR3 is built from 15 residues. The CDR3: CASSRDGAVTGELFF. Complete variable domain (other parts from reference TRBV7-2 and TRBJ2-2): GAGVSQSPSNKVTEKGKDVELRCDPISGHTALYWYRQSLGQGLEFLIYFQGNSAPDKSGLPSDRFSAERTGGSVSTLTIQRTQQEDSAVYLCASSRDGAVTGELFFGEGSRLTVL.

The CDR3 here is CAISLFPGTGASGTEAFF. The chain is built from TRBV10-3 and TRBJ1-1; absent DNA, TCRdb's TRBD1 call cannot be checked. The V gene's germline CDR1 is ENHRY and CDR2 SYGVKD. The CDR3 extends over 18 amino acids.

This chain connects TRBV10-3 to TRBJ2-2; TCRdb outputs TRBD1, but without DNA this stays unchecked. Per the germline V gene, CDR1 is ENHRY and CDR2 is SYGVKD. CDR3 size: 14 residues. CDR3 protein: CAIRGQGDTGELFF.

The V and J genes are TRBV28 and TRBJ2-1; TCRdb picks TRBD2, but there is no DNA to check that call. The germline V gene has CDR1 MDHEN and CDR2 SYDVKM. The CDR3 is made up of 16 amino acids. The CDR3 sequence: CASSLGTSGHANEQFF. The full variable domain, rest sourced from reference TRBV28 and TRBJ2-1, is DVKVTQSSRYLVKRTGEKVFLECVQDMDHENMFWYRQDPGLGLRLIYFSYDVKMKEKGDIPEGYSVSREKKERFSLILESASTNQTSMYLCASSLGTSGHANEQFFGPGTRLTVL.

This chain joins TRBV5-1 and TRBJ2-7; TCRdb's assignment of TRBD2 cannot be checked, as there is no DNA. The CDR3 runs to 14 residues. Germline CDR1 and CDR2: SGHRS and YFSETQ. The CDR3 reads CASTETSGTYEQYF.

The V call is TRBV12-3 or TRBV12-4, the J call TRBJ2-7. There are 14 residues in the CDR3. CDR3: CASSHLATSYEQYF.

This chain connects TRBV6-1 to TRBJ1-5; the TRBD1 assignment by TCRdb is unverifiable without DNA. The V gene's germline CDR1 is MNHNS and CDR2 SASEGT. The CDR3 is 14 amino acids. CDR3 loop: CASSRENGNQPQHF.

The rearrangement uses TRBV5-1 and TRBJ2-5; the TCRdb call, TRBD2, lacks DNA for checking. Germline-derived CDR1 and CDR2 are SGHRS and YFSETQ. CDR3 length equals 17 residues. Here the CDR3 reads CASSLSRSGRAGETQYF.

This rearrangement joins TRBV2 to TRBJ1-4. CDR1 is SNHLY, CDR2 FYNNEI, per germline. CDR3 size: 17 residues. The CDR3: CASSDGGKGRYNEKLFF.

The genes are TRBV12-3 or TRBV12-4 and TRBJ2-7; without DNA, the TCRdb call of TRBD2 cannot be checked. The CDR3 covers 13 residues. CDR3 protein: CASGPNLVSEQYF.

The V gene is TRBV12-3 or TRBV12-4, the J gene TRBJ2-1; without DNA, the TCRdb call of TRBD2 cannot be checked. CDR3 length equals 17 residues. The CDR3 protein is CASSLMGPGSRTAEQFF.

The rearrangement links TRBV5-6 to TRBJ1-4; TCRdb's D gene call, TRBD1, goes unchecked for lack of DNA. CDR3 length equals 16 residues. Germline values: CDR1 SGHDT, CDR2 YYEEEE. The CDR3 reads CASSEQGDATNEKLFF.